This T cell receptor beta chain was identified in a study of T cell repertoires in cytomegalovirus infection. The wider study: As its CMV epitopes, the study selected recently identified HLA-C-restricted and well-studied HLA-B-restricted targets. Both CMV infection and a matching HLA type were indicated by public TCR beta signatures. Study-level results: It was HLA-C-restricted CMV-specific TCR beta clonotypes that dominated the response ex vivo. The study identified carriers of CMV plus the relevant HLA from cumulative public TCR beta family frequency.

CDR3 size: 11 residues. Looked up from germline, CDR1 is SEHNR and CDR2 is FQNEAQ (reference sequence). The V end lost 5 bases, the J end lost 8 bases, and 10 bases lay between the germline ends. Comments on this clonotype: Antigen specificity is unknown.

A single record per CDR3 protein comes from TCRdb applying MiXCR to the reads. In the table there are about 700,000 distinct CDR3 sequences, around 31% of which are singletons. The source material was cultured PBMCs, sampled from culture after CMV antigen stimulation. The clonotype comes from a human donor in good health (CMV status not recorded). Some clones in this sample may be carry-over from other donors' samples. The rearrangement links TRBV7-9 to TRBJ2-7; no reliable D call. The CDR3 here is CASSTLGKQYF. CDR3 bases: TGTGCCAGCAGCACCCTCGGAAAGCAGTACTTC.